The sequence of this TCR beta chain was determined in a study of breast tumors, draining lymph nodes, adjacent tissues. With regard to this clonotype: It may be a read error: a sequence one base away is much more abundant.

Samples came from axillary lymph nodes draining the breast cancer. TCRdb reprocessed the multiplex PCR reads via MiXCR and lists one record per CDR3 protein. The sample has fewer than 250,000 distinct CDR3 sequences, 32% seen once. Germline CDR1 is MNHEY and CDR2 is SVGAGI. V was pared by 6 bases and J by 5 bases, with 3 bases of the junction left unmatched. The CDR3 consists of 13 residues. The TCR comes from a female donor with breast cancer. Some clones in this sample may be carry-over from other donors' samples. Material: axillary lymph node tissue. The V gene is TRBV6-5, the J gene TRBJ2-7, with 11 bases that match TRBD2. The CDR3 here is CASRGTSGNEQYF. The CDR3 region has the DNA TGTGCCAGCAGAGGGACTAGCGGCAACGAGCAGTACTTC.